These 16 T cell receptor beta chains share one sample of origin, sequenced in a study of CD8 T cells in Susac syndrome (dated by TCRdb to the late 2010s). Library method: the immunoSEQ multiplex PCR assay. RNA was extracted using the RNeasy kit, and roughly 0.45 to 1 ug of the RNA was reverse transcribed with random hexamers. TCRdb reanalyzed the raw reads on its own, using fastp at Q25 for trimming and MiXCR for clone calling, and kept in-frame beta chains. Each CDR3 protein gets just one entry, which takes the most common genes and DNA from the rows behind it. Recorded for this sample are roughly 200,000 distinct CDR3 sequences; around 90% of them occurred a single time. Around 0.085% of the sample is in the top ten clones. Sequenced: CD4+ T cells from PBMCs. The receptors were sampled from a human donor with Susac syndrome.

The genes are TRBV12-3 or TRBV12-4 and TRBJ1-2; 11 nucleotides match TRBD1. The trim removed 5 bases at V and 3 bases at J, leaving 8 bases unmatched. CDR3 length: 16 amino acids. Here the CDR3 DNA reads TGTGCCAGCAGTACCCGTGGGACAGGGGGTGACTATGGCTACACCTTC. The encoded protein is CASSTRGTGGDYGYTF.

The J gene is TRBJ2-1, the V gene TRBV5-1; no definite D call. The V end lost 4 bases, the J end lost 0 bases, and 17 bases lay between the germline ends. CDR1 and CDR2 (germline): SGHRS, YFSETQ. The CDR3 is made up of 17 amino acids. CDR3 bases: TGCGCCAGCAGCACCTCCGTGGACCGAAGCTCCTACAATGAGCAGTTCTTC. Its translation is CASSTSVDRSSYNEQFF.

V usage is TRBV19 and J usage is TRBJ2-3; 11 bases match TRBD2. The CDR3 consists of 17 residues. The V segment lost 6 bases and the J segment 3 bases; nucleotides outside the gene matches: 11. Germline lookup yields CDR1 LNHDA and CDR2 SQIVND (reference sequence). Here the CDR3 DNA reads TGTGCCAGTAGCCGCTCCCCTAGCGGGGGGTTGACAGATACGCAGTATTTT. This sequence encodes CASSRSPSGGLTDTQYF.

The rearrangement links TRBV27 to TRBJ1-4; a possible D gene is TRBD1 (6 bases). The CDR3 totals 13 residues. Germline assignment: CDR1 MNHEY and CDR2 SMNVEV (reference sequence). V lost 6 bases and J lost 6, with 11 bases in between. CDR3 residues: CASSPWTDEKLFF. For the CDR3, the DNA is TGTGCCAGCAGCCCTTGGACAGATGAAAAACTGTTTTTT.

This chain joins TRBV11-2 and TRBJ1-1; 7 bases are a match to TRBD1. V trimming: 5 bases; J trimming: 0 bases; junction bases outside the gene matches: 15. Germline V lookup: CDR1 SGHAT, CDR2 FQNNGV. This CDR3 has 18 residues. CDR3: CASSRYPWTGTMNTEAFF. The CDR3 nucleotides read TGTGCCAGCAGCCGATACCCATGGACAGGAACCATGAACACTGAAGCTTTCTTT.

V usage is TRBV20-1 and J usage is TRBJ1-5; 9 positions agree with TRBD1. J lost 4 bases, V lost 4 bases, and 8 bases had no gene match. This CDR3 region has 15 residues. The germline gives CDR1 DFQATT, CDR2 SNEGSKA (reference sequence). The CDR3 sequence: CSAIPTQGANQPQHF. The CDR3 region has the DNA TGCAGTGCTATCCCAACACAGGGGGCGAATCAGCCCCAGCATTTT.

V gene TRBV7-9 combines with J gene TRBJ2-1; TRBD1 aligns across 12 bases. CDR1 SEHNR and CDR2 FQNEAQ come from the germline V gene (reference sequence). The length of the CDR3 is 17 residues. V gave up 6 bases and J gave up 7 bases; unmatched junction bases: 13. The CDR3 bases are TGTGCCAGCAGACGCCCACCCGGGACAGGGGGCATTAATGAGCAGTTCTTC. This sequence encodes CASRRPPGTGGINEQFF.

The DNA of the CDR3 is TGTGCCAGCAGTTTTATGGCTGCTGGCAGGGGCGGCAATCAGCCCCAGCATTTT. Encoded protein: CASSFMAAGRGGNQPQHF. The chain is built from TRBV28 and TRBJ1-5; TRBD1 is a possible D gene (6 bases). The CDR3 is 18 amino acids. Trimming took off 3 bases at V and 2 bases at J, with 20 bases between the two ends. Germline values: CDR1 MDHEN, CDR2 SYDVKM.

The chain links TRBV6-2 or TRBV6-3 to TRBJ1-5; the match to TRBD1 covers 7 bases. The CDR3 is 15 residues long. Germline-derived CDR1 and CDR2 are MNHEY and SVGEGT. With V trimmed by 7 bases and J by 2 bases, 8 bases remained unmatched. CDR3: CASKTGRRGNQPQHF. CDR3 coding DNA: TGTGCCAGCAAGACAGGGAGGAGAGGCAATCAGCCCCAGCATTTT.

The chain employs TRBV18 and TRBJ1-4, with 7 bases identical to TRBD1. The CDR3 is 15 amino acids. The germline CDR1 and CDR2 sequences are KGHSH and LQKENI. V was clipped by 4 bases and J by 3 bases; unmatched bases: 5. CDR3 protein: CASSLQGTANEKLFF. The CDR3 bases are TGTGCCAGCTCACTACAGGGGACGGCTAATGAAAAACTGTTTTTT.

The V gene is TRBV5-1, the J gene TRBJ2-7; TRBD1 matches 7 bases. This CDR3 contains 15 residues. With 2 bases clipped from V and 0 bases from J, the junction kept 5 bases outside the gene matches. CDR1 SGHRS and CDR2 YFSETQ come from the germline V gene. The CDR3 reads CASSLIGTDSYEQYF. The CDR3 region has the DNA TGCGCCAGCAGCTTAATAGGGACAGACTCCTACGAGCAGTACTTC.

This rearrangement joins TRBV27 to TRBJ1-5; no reliable D call. Trimming shortened V by 2 bases and J by 5 bases, and 7 bases separated the two germline ends. Germline CDR1 and CDR2: MNHEY and SMNVEV (reference sequence). The CDR3 contains 13 residues. CDR3 loop: CASSLGRYQPQHF. DNA of the CDR3: TGTGCCAGCAGTTTAGGGCGTTATCAGCCCCAGCATTTT.

The chain recombines TRBV20-1 with TRBJ1-6; D is ambiguous. CDR3 length equals 13 residues. The germline V gene encodes CDR1 DFQATT and CDR2 SNEGSKA (reference sequence). The ends were cut back, 0 bases at V and 12 bases at J, with 12 bases in the middle. CDR3 sequence: CSARDREGIPLHF. In DNA form, the CDR3 reads TGCAGTGCTAGAGATCGCGAGGGAATACCCCTCCACTTT.

A single count supports this clonotype. V usage is TRBV4-1 and J usage is TRBJ2-3; D might be TRBD1 (6 bases). Trimming removed 1 base from V and 9 bases from J, with 17 bases in between. CDR1 is MGHRA, CDR2 YSYEKL, per germline. This CDR3 comprises 15 residues. The CDR3 DNA sequence: TGCGCCAGCAGCCAAGCCCAGGGGATTCTTGGCACGCAGTATTTT. This codes for CASSQAQGILGTQYF.

The genes are TRBV4-1 and TRBJ1-1; 7 bases are shared with TRBD1. This CDR3 comprises 15 residues. Germline trimming cut 2 bases from V and 1 base from J; bases unmatched to any gene: 4. Germline V gene lookup returns CDR1 MGHRA and CDR2 YSYEKL. CDR3 nucleotides: TGCGCCAGCAGCCAACCCACAGGGGCGAACACTGAAGCTTTCTTT. It yields the protein CASSQPTGANTEAFF.

The rearrangement links TRBV30 to TRBJ2-7; TRBD1 aligns across 8 bases. The CDR3 length is 14 residues. CDR1 is GTSNPN, CDR2 SVGIG, per germline (reference sequence). The J segment lost 0 bases and the V segment lost 4 bases, leaving 5 bases of the junction unmatched. The CDR3 is CAWNGDRISYEQYF. The CDR3 coding sequence is TGTGCCTGGAATGGGGACAGGATCTCCTACGAGCAGTACTTC.